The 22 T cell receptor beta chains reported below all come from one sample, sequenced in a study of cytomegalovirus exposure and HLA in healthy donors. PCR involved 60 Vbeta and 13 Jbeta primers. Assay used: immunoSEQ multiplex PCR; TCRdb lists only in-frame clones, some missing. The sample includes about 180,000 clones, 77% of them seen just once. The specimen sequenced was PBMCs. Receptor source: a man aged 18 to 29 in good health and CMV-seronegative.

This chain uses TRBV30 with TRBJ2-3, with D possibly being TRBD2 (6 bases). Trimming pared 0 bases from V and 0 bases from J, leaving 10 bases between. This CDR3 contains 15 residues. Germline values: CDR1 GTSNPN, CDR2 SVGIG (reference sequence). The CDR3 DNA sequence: TGTGCCTGGAGTGTAGTGGGAGGAAGCACAGATACGCAGTATTTT. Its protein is CAWSVVGGSTDTQYF. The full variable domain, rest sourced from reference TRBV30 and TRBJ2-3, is SQTIHQWPATLVQPVGSPLSLECTVEGTSNPNLYWYRQAAGRGLQLLFYSVGIGQISSEVPQNLSASRPQDRQFILSSKKLLLSDSGFYLCAWSVVGGSTDTQYFGPGTRLTVL.

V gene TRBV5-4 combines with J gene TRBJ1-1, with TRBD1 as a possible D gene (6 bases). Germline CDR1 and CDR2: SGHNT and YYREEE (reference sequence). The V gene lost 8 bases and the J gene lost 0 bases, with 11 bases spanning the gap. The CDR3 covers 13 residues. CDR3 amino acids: CASMDSMNTEAFF. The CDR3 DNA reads TGTGCCAGTATGGACAGTATGAACACTGAAGCTTTCTTT.

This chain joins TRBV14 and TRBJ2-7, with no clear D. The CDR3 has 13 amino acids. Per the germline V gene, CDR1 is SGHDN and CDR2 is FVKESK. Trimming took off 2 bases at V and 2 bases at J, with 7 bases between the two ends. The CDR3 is CASSQYGTYEQYF. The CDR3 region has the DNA TGTGCCAGCAGCCAATACGGTACCTACGAGCAGTACTTC.

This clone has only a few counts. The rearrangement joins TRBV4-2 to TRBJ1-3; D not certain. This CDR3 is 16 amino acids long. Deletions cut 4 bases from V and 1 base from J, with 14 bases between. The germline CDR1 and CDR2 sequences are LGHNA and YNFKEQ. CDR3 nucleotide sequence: TGTGCCAGCAGCCCCCAAGTTGCGGGATCTGGAAACACCATATATTTT. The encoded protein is CASSPQVAGSGNTIYF.

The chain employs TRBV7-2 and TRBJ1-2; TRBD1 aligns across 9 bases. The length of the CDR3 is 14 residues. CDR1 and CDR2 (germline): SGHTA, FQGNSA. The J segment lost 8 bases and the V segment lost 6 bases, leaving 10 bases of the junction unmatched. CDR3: CASSVTGTGWGYTF. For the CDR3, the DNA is TGTGCCAGCAGTGTTACCGGGACAGGGTGGGGCTACACCTTC.

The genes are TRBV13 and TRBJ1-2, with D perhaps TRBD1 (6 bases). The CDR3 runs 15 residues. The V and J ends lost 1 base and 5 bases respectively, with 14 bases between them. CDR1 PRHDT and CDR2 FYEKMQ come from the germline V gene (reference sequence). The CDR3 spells CASSLAGRGEYGYTF. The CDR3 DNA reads TGTGCCAGCAGCTTAGCCGGCAGGGGTGAATATGGCTACACCTTC.

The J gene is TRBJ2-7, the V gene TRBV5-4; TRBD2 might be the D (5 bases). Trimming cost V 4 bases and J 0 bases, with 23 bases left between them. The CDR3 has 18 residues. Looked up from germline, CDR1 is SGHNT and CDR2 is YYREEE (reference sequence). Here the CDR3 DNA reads TGTGCCAGCAGCCCGGACCTGAACATAGCGCCGAGCTCCTACGAGCAGTACTTC. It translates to CASSPDLNIAPSSYEQYF.

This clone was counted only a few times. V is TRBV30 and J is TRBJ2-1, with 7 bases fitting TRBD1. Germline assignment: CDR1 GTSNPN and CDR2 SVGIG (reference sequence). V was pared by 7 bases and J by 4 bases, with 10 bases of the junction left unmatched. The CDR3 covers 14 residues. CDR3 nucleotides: TGTGCCTCCCGCCGGGACAGCCGTTACAATGAGCAGTTCTTC. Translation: CASRRDSRYNEQFF.

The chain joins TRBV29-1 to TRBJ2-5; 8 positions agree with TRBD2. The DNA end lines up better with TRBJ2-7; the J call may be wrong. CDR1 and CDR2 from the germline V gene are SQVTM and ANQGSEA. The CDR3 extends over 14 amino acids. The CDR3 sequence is CSVGRGPTGDEQYF. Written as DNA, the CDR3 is TGCAGCGTCGGGAGGGGCCCCACGGGAGACGAGCAGTACTTC.

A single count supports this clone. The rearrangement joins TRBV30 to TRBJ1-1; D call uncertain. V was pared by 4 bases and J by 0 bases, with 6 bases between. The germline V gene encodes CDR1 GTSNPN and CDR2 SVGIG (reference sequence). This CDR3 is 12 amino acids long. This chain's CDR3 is CAWNKMNTEAFF. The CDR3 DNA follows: TGTGCCTGGAATAAAATGAACACTGAAGCTTTCTTT.

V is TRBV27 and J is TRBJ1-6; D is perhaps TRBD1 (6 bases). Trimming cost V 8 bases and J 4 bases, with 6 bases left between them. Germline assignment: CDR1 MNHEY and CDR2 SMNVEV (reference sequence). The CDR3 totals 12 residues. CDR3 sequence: CASGQYNSPLHF. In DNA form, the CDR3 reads TGTGCCAGCGGACAGTATAATTCACCCCTCCACTTT.

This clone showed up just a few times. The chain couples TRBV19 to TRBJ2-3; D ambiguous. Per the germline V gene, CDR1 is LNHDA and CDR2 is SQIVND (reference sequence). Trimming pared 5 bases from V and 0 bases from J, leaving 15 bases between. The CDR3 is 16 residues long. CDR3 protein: CASSWALRTSTDTQYF. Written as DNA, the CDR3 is TGTGCCAGTAGTTGGGCCTTGAGAACTAGCACAGATACGCAGTATTTT.

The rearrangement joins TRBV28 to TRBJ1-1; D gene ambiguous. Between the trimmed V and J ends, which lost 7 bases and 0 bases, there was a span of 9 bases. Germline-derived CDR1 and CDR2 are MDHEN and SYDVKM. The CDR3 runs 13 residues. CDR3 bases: TGTGCCAGCACCCTGGGCATGAACACTGAAGCTTTCTTT. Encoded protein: CASTLGMNTEAFF. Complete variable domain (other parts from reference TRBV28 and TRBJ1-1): DVKVTQSSRYLVKRTGEKVFLECVQDMDHENMFWYRQDPGLGLRLIYFSYDVKMKEKGDIPEGYSVSREKKERFSLILESASTNQTSMYLCASTLGMNTEAFFGQGTRLTVV.

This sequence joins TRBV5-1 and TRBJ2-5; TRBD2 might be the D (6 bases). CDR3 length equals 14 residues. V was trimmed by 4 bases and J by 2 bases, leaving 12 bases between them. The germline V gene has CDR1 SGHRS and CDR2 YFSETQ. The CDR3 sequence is CASSTGDAQETQYF. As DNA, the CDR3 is TGCGCCAGCAGCACGGGGGACGCTCAAGAGACCCAGTACTTC.

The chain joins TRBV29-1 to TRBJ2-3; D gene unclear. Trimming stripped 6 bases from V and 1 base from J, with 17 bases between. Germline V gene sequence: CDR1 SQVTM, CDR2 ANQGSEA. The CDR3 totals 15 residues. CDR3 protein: CSVTLLGGGTDTQYF. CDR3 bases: TGCAGCGTGACTCTCCTAGGTGGTGGCACAGATACGCAGTATTTT.

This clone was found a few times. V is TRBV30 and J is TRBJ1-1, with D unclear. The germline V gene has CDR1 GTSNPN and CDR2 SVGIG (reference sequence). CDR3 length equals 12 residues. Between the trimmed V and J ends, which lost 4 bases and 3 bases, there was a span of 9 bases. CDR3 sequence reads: CAWKEWYTEAFF. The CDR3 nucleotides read TGTGCCTGGAAGGAGTGGTACACTGAAGCTTTCTTT. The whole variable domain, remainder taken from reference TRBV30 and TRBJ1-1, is SQTIHQWPATLVQPVGSPLSLECTVEGTSNPNLYWYRQAAGRGLQLLFYSVGIGQISSEVPQNLSASRPQDRQFILSSKKLLLSDSGFYLCAWKEWYTEAFFGQGTRLTVV.

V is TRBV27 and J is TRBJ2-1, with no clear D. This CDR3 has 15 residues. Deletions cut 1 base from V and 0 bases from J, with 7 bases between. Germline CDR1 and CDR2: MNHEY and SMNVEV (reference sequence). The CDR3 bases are TGTGCCAGCAGTTTATTTTATAGCTCCTACAATGAGCAGTTCTTC. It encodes CASSLFYSSYNEQFF.

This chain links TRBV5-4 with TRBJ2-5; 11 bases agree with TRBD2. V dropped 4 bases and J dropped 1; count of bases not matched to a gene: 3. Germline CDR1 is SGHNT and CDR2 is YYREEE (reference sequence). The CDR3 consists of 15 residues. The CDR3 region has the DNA TGTGCCAGCAGCGCCGGACTAGCGGGCCAAGAGACCCAGTACTTC. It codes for CASSAGLAGQETQYF.

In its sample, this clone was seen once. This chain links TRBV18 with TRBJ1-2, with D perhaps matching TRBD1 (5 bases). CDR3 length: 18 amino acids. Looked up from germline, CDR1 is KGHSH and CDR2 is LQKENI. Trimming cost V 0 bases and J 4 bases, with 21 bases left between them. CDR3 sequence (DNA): TGTGCCAGCTCACCACCTAGCAGTCAGGGTGCCCCTTTCTATGGCTACACCTTC. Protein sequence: CASSPPSSQGAPFYGYTF.

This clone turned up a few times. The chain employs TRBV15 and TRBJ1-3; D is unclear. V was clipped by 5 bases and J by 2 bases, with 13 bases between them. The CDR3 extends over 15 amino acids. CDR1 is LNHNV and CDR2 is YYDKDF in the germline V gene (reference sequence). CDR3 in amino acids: CATSGLGGAGNTIYF. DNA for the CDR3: TGTGCCACCAGCGGTCTGGGCGGGGCTGGAAACACCATATATTTT. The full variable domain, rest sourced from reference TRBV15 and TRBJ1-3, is DAMVIQNPRYQVTQFGKPVTLSCSQTLNHNVMYWYQQKSSQAPKLLFHYYDKDFNNEADTPDNFQSRRPNTSFCFLDIRSPGLGDTAMYLCATSGLGGAGNTIYFGEGSWLTVV.

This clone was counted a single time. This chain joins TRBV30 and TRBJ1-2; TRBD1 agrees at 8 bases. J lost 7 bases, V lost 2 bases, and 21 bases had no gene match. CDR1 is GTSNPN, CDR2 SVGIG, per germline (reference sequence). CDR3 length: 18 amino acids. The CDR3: CAWSKVGQGYRVEGGYTF. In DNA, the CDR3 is TGTGCCTGGAGTAAAGTTGGACAGGGCTACCGGGTCGAGGGTGGCTACACCTTC.

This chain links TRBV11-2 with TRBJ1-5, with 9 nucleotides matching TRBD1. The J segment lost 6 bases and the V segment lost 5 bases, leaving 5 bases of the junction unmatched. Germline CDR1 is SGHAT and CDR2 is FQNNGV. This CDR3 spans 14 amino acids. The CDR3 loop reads CASSRDRAFQPQHF. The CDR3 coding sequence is TGTGCCAGCAGCCGGGACAGGGCTTTTCAGCCCCAGCATTTT.